The entry below gives a single TCR beta chain sequence along with its context. The source of the sample is a study of brain T cells in children with intractable seizures. Surgery cases with the highest brain T cell transcript signatures were chosen for sequencing. The data were produced by immunoSEQ multiplex PCR, yet TCRdb's version contains in-frame clones alone and is incomplete. The table has tens of thousands of clones, about 92% seen once; the top ten hold 1.5%. Germline lookup yields CDR1 GTSNPN and CDR2 SVGIG (reference sequence). The CDR3 runs to 14 residues. The J segment lost 0 bases and the V segment lost 4 bases, leaving 3 bases of the junction unmatched.

This sequence was found in a boy in the first two years of life with tuberous sclerosis and intractable seizures. The chain recombines TRBV30 with TRBJ1-3; 7 bases are shared with TRBD1. The sample in question was peripheral blood, obtained at surgery. CDR3 sequence: CAWMTGSSGNTIYF. CDR3 DNA sequence: TGTGCCTGGATGACAGGGAGCTCTGGAAACACCATATATTTT.